These 28 T cell receptor beta chains share one sample of origin, sequenced in a study of cytomegalovirus exposure and HLA in healthy donors. With 60 Vbeta and 13 Jbeta primers, the PCR was carried out. Clones were sequenced by immunoSEQ multiplex PCR, and TCRdb holds only the in-frame ones, with some missing. Found here are 170,000 or so clones, around four fifths of them singletons; the top ten hold approximately 1.5%. The sequencing input was PBMCs. These receptors were obtained from a woman aged 25 to 39 in good health and CMV-seropositive.

The V and J genes are TRBV11-3 and TRBJ2-1; D is possibly TRBD2 (5 bases). This CDR3 has 13 amino acids. Trimming shortened V by 0 bases and J by 8 bases, and 8 bases separated the two germline ends. From germline, CDR1 is SGHNT and CDR2 YENEEA. Written as DNA, the CDR3 is TGTGCCAGCAGCTTAGATGGGGAGCATGAGCAGTTCTTC. Its translation is CASSLDGEHEQFF.

This sequence joins TRBV5-1 and TRBJ2-7, with 7 bases that match TRBD1. The CDR3 is 17 amino acids. Germline trimming cut 2 bases from V and 0 bases from J; bases unmatched to any gene: 11. Germline assignment: CDR1 SGHRS and CDR2 YFSETQ. The CDR3: CASSFPADRPSSYEQYF. The CDR3 DNA reads as TGCGCCAGCAGCTTTCCTGCGGACAGGCCGAGCTCCTACGAGCAGTACTTC.

This sequence joins TRBV19 and TRBJ1-3; D ambiguous. V was shortened by 8 bases and J by 2 bases, with 19 bases between the two germline ends. The germline V gene encodes CDR1 LNHDA and CDR2 SQIVND (reference sequence). This CDR3 is built from 16 residues. Written as DNA, the CDR3 is TGTGCCAGTGGGCCACTCAGGTCGGATGCTGGAAACACCATATATTTT. It is translated as CASGPLRSDAGNTIYF.

This clone was seen only a few times. The chain employs TRBV2 and TRBJ1-1; D not certain. This CDR3 region has 14 residues. Per germline, CDR1 SNHLY and CDR2 FYNNEI. V dropped 3 bases and J dropped 3 bases, with 11 bases sitting between them. This CDR3 is CASSDPGGDTEAFF. The CDR3 DNA reads as TGTGCCAGCAGTGACCCCGGAGGAGACACTGAAGCTTTCTTT.

The genes are TRBV6-5 and TRBJ1-2; 8 bases are shared with TRBD1. The germline V gene has CDR1 MNHEY and CDR2 SVGAGI. The CDR3 is made up of 14 amino acids. V dropped 7 bases and J dropped 2; count of bases not matched to a gene: 6. In DNA form, the CDR3 reads TGTGCCAGCAAGCTGACAGGGGCCAACTATGGCTACACCTTC. It is translated as CASKLTGANYGYTF.

This chain links TRBV9 with TRBJ2-5, with TRBD2 as a possible D gene (5 bases). CDR1 is SGDLS and CDR2 is YYNGEE in the germline V gene. V lost 2 bases and J 5 bases, leaving 13 bases between the germline ends. The CDR3 has 14 residues. The DNA of the CDR3 is TGTGCCAGCAGCGTGGCGGGCAGCCGGGAGACCCAGTACTTC. Translated, it gives CASSVAGSRETQYF.

V usage is TRBV6-1 and J usage is TRBJ1-5; TRBD1 agrees at 8 bases. The CDR3 has 15 amino acids. Germline CDR1 is MNHNS and CDR2 is SASEGT. V trimming: 8 bases; J trimming: 4 bases; junction bases outside the gene matches: 10. The CDR3 DNA is TGTGCCAGCGGAGACAGGGGTTTACAGAATCAGCCCCAGCATTTT. Translated, it gives CASGDRGLQNQPQHF.

Only a few counts were recorded for this clone. The V call is TRBV29-1, the J call TRBJ2-1, with 8 nucleotides matching TRBD2. Germline V gene data show CDR1 as SQVTM and CDR2 as ANQGSEA. CDR3 length: 12 residues. V was clipped by 4 bases and J by 6 bases; unmatched bases: 2. The chain's CDR3 is CSVVLAVNEQFF. For the CDR3, the DNA is TGCAGCGTTGTACTAGCGGTCAATGAGCAGTTCTTC.

This clone came up a few times. CDR3 protein: CSVESGRRLNEQFF. In DNA form, the CDR3 reads TGCAGCGTTGAGTCGGGGAGAAGACTCAATGAGCAGTTCTTC. The chain is built from TRBV29-1 and TRBJ2-1; a weak D match, TRBD2 (5 bases). V lost 3 bases, J lost 6 bases, and 15 bases lay in between. The germline gives CDR1 SQVTM, CDR2 ANQGSEA. This CDR3 comprises 14 residues.

This clone was seen a handful of times. This sequence joins TRBV30 and TRBJ2-7; possibly TRBD1 for D (6 bases). This CDR3 comprises 11 residues. V lost 4 bases to trimming and J lost 6 bases, with 10 bases between them. Germline V gene data show CDR1 as GTSNPN and CDR2 as SVGIG (reference sequence). The CDR3 coding sequence is TGTGCCTGGACGGCAGGGGCCGAGCAGTACTTC. It is translated as CAWTAGAEQYF.

This chain uses TRBV10-2 with TRBJ1-1; D possibly corresponds to TRBD1 (5 bases). Trimming took off 8 bases at V and 3 bases at J, with 10 bases between the two ends. There are 12 residues in the CDR3. Germline V gene data show CDR1 as WSHSY and CDR2 as SAAADI. The CDR3 bases are TGCGCCAGCCAGACAGTTGACACTGAAGCTTTCTTT. Encoded protein: CASQTVDTEAFF.

The gene calls are TRBV28 and TRBJ2-6, with D possibly matching TRBD1 (7 bases). V lost 5 bases and J lost 2, with 16 bases in between. Germline CDR1 is MDHEN and CDR2 is SYDVKM. The length of the CDR3 is 17 residues. CDR3 in amino acids: CASSDDTRGAGANVLTF. CDR3 nucleotide sequence: TGTGCCAGCAGTGACGATACCAGGGGGGCTGGGGCCAACGTCCTGACTTTC.

The rearrangement uses TRBV6-1 and TRBJ2-1; D is possibly TRBD2 (6 bases). CDR1 is MNHNS, CDR2 SASEGT, per germline. The V and J ends lost 5 bases and 6 bases respectively, with 14 bases between them. The CDR3 totals 14 residues. The DNA for the CDR3 is TGTGCCAGCAGTCGGGGAGGCGAAAGCAATGAGCAGTTCTTC. Translated, it gives CASSRGGESNEQFF.

This clone has more than one count but fewer than ten. The chain recombines TRBV5-1 with TRBJ2-1; 10 nucleotides align to TRBD2. V lost 1 base to trimming and J lost 2 bases; unmatched junction nucleotides: 6. This CDR3 is 17 amino acids long. The germline gives CDR1 SGHRS, CDR2 YFSETQ. CDR3 bases: TGCGCCAGCAGCTTGTTAGGGACTAGCGTCACCTACAATGAGCAGTTCTTC. This encodes CASSLLGTSVTYNEQFF. Combining the CDR3 with reference TRBV5-1 and TRBJ2-1 gives the whole variable domain KAGVTQTPRYLIKTRGQQVTLSCSPISGHRSVSWYQQTPGQGLQFLFEYFSETQRNKGNFPGRFSGRQFSNSRSEMNVSTLELGDSALYLCASSLLGTSVTYNEQFFGPGTRLTVL.

J is TRBJ2-2 and V is TRBV9, with 8 bases that match TRBD1. Germline CDR1 and CDR2: SGDLS and YYNGEE. The CDR3 totals 15 residues. V lost 4 bases, J lost 4 bases, and 6 bases stayed unmatched. In DNA form, the CDR3 reads TGTGCCAGCAGCCCCCGGACAGGGACCACCGGGGAGCTGTTTTTT. Translation: CASSPRTGTTGELFF.

CDR3 in DNA: TGTGCCAGCAGTGCTAGCGGGAGCGGTAATGAGCAGTTCTTC. Its translation: CASSASGSGNEQFF. The rearrangement joins TRBV6-1 to TRBJ2-1, with 10 positions matching TRBD2. Germline CDR1 MNHNS, CDR2 SASEGT. The ends lost 4 bases at V and 7 bases at J; junction bases unmatched: 4. The CDR3 has 14 amino acids.

The V and J genes are TRBV4-1 and TRBJ2-1; 8 positions match TRBD2. Germline V lookup: CDR1 MGHRA, CDR2 YSYEKL. This CDR3 has 16 residues. V was clipped by 3 bases and J by 0 bases; unmatched bases: 4. CDR3 nucleotide sequence: TGCGCCAGCAGCCACGAAACTAGCGGCTCCTACAATGAGCAGTTCTTC. It translates to CASSHETSGSYNEQFF.

This clone was counted a single time. The V gene is TRBV11-2, the J gene TRBJ2-3, with a weak D call TRBD2 (6 bases). This CDR3 has 17 amino acids. The V gene lost 5 bases and the J gene lost 6 bases, with 24 bases spanning the gap. Per the germline V gene, CDR1 is SGHAT and CDR2 is FQNNGV. The CDR3 DNA sequence: TGTGCCAGCAGCCGATTCGGTGGCGGGAACCCGTCGGATACGCAGTATTTT. The encoded protein is CASSRFGGGNPSDTQYF.

The chain uses TRBV18 and TRBJ1-2; the match to TRBD1 covers 8 bases. Germline V lookup: CDR1 KGHSH, CDR2 LQKENI. The length of the CDR3 is 14 residues. V lost 6 bases and J lost 4; bases outside the gene matches: 7. DNA for the CDR3: TGTGCCAGCTCTCTACAGGGGGAACCCTATGGCTACACCTTC. Translation: CASSLQGEPYGYTF.

V gene TRBV18 combines with J gene TRBJ2-1, with D tentatively TRBD2 (5 bases). The germline CDR1 and CDR2 sequences are KGHSH and LQKENI. The CDR3 runs 13 residues. Trimming pared 3 bases from V and 12 bases from J, leaving 15 bases between. DNA for the CDR3: TGTGCCAGCTCACCGACTGACTACCTGGGGCAGTTCTTC. It specifies CASSPTDYLGQFF.

The J gene is TRBJ1-3, the V gene TRBV28; TRBD1 matches 8 bases. The trim removed 3 bases at V and 5 bases at J, leaving 0 bases unmatched. Germline lookup yields CDR1 MDHEN and CDR2 SYDVKM. The CDR3 has 13 residues. The DNA for the CDR3 is TGTGCCAGCAGTTTCAGGGGGCGAAACACCATATATTTT. Protein product: CASSFRGRNTIYF.

The chain uses TRBV30 and TRBJ1-3; 9 bases line up with TRBD1. The CDR3 covers 13 residues. Germline loops: CDR1 GTSNPN, CDR2 SVGIG (reference sequence). J lost 9 bases, V lost 3 bases, and 6 bases had no gene match. CDR3 residues: CAWRRQGEGTIYF. The CDR3 coding sequence is TGTGCCTGGAGACGACAGGGGGAAGGCACCATATATTTT.

This clone turned up a few times. The chain joins TRBV4-3 to TRBJ2-3; D perhaps matches TRBD2 (5 bases). Trimming took 0 bases from V and 0 from J, leaving 10 bases between them. This CDR3 is 16 amino acids long. Germline-derived CDR1 and CDR2 are LGHNA and YSLEER. As DNA, the CDR3 is TGCGCCAGCAGCCAAGATCCTAGCTCTAGCACAGATACGCAGTATTTT. As protein: CASSQDPSSSTDTQYF.

The chain is built from TRBV30 and TRBJ1-4; D perhaps matches TRBD1 (6 bases). This CDR3 comprises 15 residues. The ends were cut back, 2 bases at V and 0 bases at J, with 10 bases in the middle. Germline V lookup: CDR1 GTSNPN, CDR2 SVGIG (reference sequence). The CDR3 DNA follows: TGTGCCTGGAGTCTCAGGGGAGCAACTAATGAAAAACTGTTTTTT. This codes for CAWSLRGATNEKLFF.

This clone showed up just a few times. In nucleotides, the CDR3 is TGCGCCAGCAGCTTGGGGGGGGACTATGGCTACACCTTC. Translating gives CASSLGGDYGYTF. The chain has TRBV5-1 and TRBJ1-2; tentative D call: TRBD1 (5 bases). Germline V gene lookup returns CDR1 SGHRS and CDR2 YFSETQ. The CDR3 runs to 13 residues. Trimming cost V 0 bases and J 3 bases, with 6 bases left between them.

V usage is TRBV28 and J usage is TRBJ2-3, with 7 bases identical to TRBD1. Trimming removed 3 bases from V and 0 bases from J; junction bases left unmatched: 15. This CDR3 spans 19 amino acids. From germline, CDR1 is MDHEN and CDR2 SYDVKM. The CDR3 loop reads CASSFGSARGIASTDTQYF. The CDR3 DNA sequence: TGTGCCAGCAGTTTCGGGTCGGCCAGGGGGATTGCTAGCACAGATACGCAGTATTTT.

This chain uses TRBV6-1 with TRBJ2-3, with TRBD2 matching over 9 bases. V lost 6 bases and J lost 5; bases outside the gene matches: 6. Per germline, CDR1 MNHNS and CDR2 SASEGT. This CDR3 is 14 amino acids long. The CDR3: CASRREGRGDTQYF. The CDR3 coding sequence is TGTGCCAGCAGGCGGGAGGGCCGGGGAGATACGCAGTATTTT.

CDR3 coding DNA: TGTGCCAGCTCATCTCTAGCGGGAACCTACAATGAGCAGTTCTTC. Translated, it gives CASSSLAGTYNEQFF. The chain uses TRBV18 and TRBJ2-1; 9 bases agree with TRBD2. After removal of 5 bases from V and 2 bases from J, the junction contained 4 bases not matched to a gene. Germline CDR1 and CDR2: KGHSH and LQKENI. The CDR3 has 15 amino acids. Filled out from reference TRBV18 and TRBJ2-1, the complete variable domain reads NAGVMQNPRHLVRRRGQEARLRCSPMKGHSHVYWYRQLPEEGLKFMVYLQKENIIDESGMPKERFSAEFPKEGPSILRIQQVVRGDSAAYFCASSSLAGTYNEQFFGPGTRLTVL.